At least ten counts were recorded for the clone carrying this T cell receptor (beta chain). Antigen: not known. The data originate from a study of T cell repertoires in cytomegalovirus infection. The study's findings and limits: Within the response measured ex vivo, HLA-C-restricted CMV-specific TCR beta clonotypes were dominant. Pooled public TCR beta family frequency picked out CMV carriers with the relevant HLA.

TCRdb reprocessed the reads via MiXCR and lists one record per CDR3 protein. The sample has 290,000 or so distinct CDR3 sequences; roughly 24% are singletons. Germline CDR1 reads MDHEN; CDR2 reads SYDVKM. V shed 5 bases, J shed 1 base, and the junction held 9 bases outside the gene matches. The CDR3 runs to 16 residues. The receptor was isolated from a human donor in good health (CMV status not recorded). Some clones in this sample may be carry-over from other donors' samples. Sequencing input: PBMCs. V and J are TRBV28 and TRBJ2-3, with 7 bases identical to TRBD2. Here the CDR3 DNA reads TGTGCCAGCAGTCCTGGGACTAAAGGGGGCACAGATACGCAGTATTTT. It specifies CASSPGTKGGTDTQYF. The full variable domain, its missing parts supplied by reference TRBV28 and TRBJ2-3, is DVKVTQSSRYLVKRTGEKVFLECVQDMDHENMFWYRQDPGLGLRLIYFSYDVKMKEKGDIPEGYSVSREKKERFSLILESASTNQTSMYLCASSPGTKGGTDTQYFGPGTRLTVL.